The entry that follows covers one T cell receptor beta chain sequence. What it binds is unknown. TCRdb fed the 5' RACE reads into MiXCR, producing one record per CDR3 protein. The table has under 800,000 distinct CDR3 sequences, around 20% seen once; the top ten hold 4.3%. The record originates from a study of identical twins. Study-wide findings and caveats: Among monozygotic twins, out-of-frame TCR alpha sharing exceeded what models predicted.

Trimming removed 5 bases from V and 4 bases from J, with 15 bases in between. Germline CDR1 is DFQATT and CDR2 is SNEGSKA (reference sequence). The CDR3 is 13 residues long. Another study also made use of these data, one on T cells expressing NK-cell markers. That work contributes: Dominant NKG2C+ clonotype frequencies of about 1.0-7.0% of CD8+ T cells were measured in about 6 donors.

The chain uses TRBV20-1 and TRBJ2-7, with D possibly TRBD2 on 6 matching bases. This sequence originates from a young woman in good health. The sequencing input was PBMCs. The CDR3 DNA is TGCAGTGCTTGGCTAGCGTCTCGGTACGAGCAGTACTTC. This sequence encodes CSAWLASRYEQYF.